Each of the 23 T cell receptor beta chains below was sequenced from the same sample in a study of blood T cell repertoires in COVID-19. Clones were read by immunoSEQ multiplex PCR, and TCRdb kept only the in-frame ones, dropping some. The table lists approximately 250,000 clones, around four fifths of them singletons. Sequenced material: peripheral blood. The receptors here all came from a man in his 60s with acute or convalescent COVID-19.

The J gene is TRBJ2-7, the V gene TRBV5-1; 8 bases map to TRBD1. V was pared by 3 bases and J by 4 bases, with 15 bases of the junction left unmatched. Germline-derived CDR1 and CDR2 are SGHRS and YFSETQ. The CDR3 length is 17 residues. The CDR3, as DNA: TGCGCCAGCAGCTCTCCCCCGGACAGGGAAGATGGGTACGAGCAGTACTTC. Its translation is CASSSPPDREDGYEQYF.

The genes are TRBV5-1 and TRBJ2-3, with 9 bases lining up with TRBD2. Germline V lookup: CDR1 SGHRS, CDR2 YFSETQ. Trimming at V came to 4 bases and at J to 2 bases, leaving 8 bases not matched to a gene. CDR3 length equals 16 residues. CDR3 region: CASSPEVAGATDTQYF. The DNA for the CDR3 is TGCGCCAGCAGCCCCGAAGTAGCGGGAGCCACAGATACGCAGTATTTT.

Here the CDR3 reads CASSLGIAKNIQYF. CDR3 coding DNA: TGTGCCAGCAGCCTAGGAATCGCCAAAAACATTCAGTACTTC. The chain uses TRBV6-6 and TRBJ2-4; no definite D call. The length of the CDR3 is 14 residues. Germline-derived CDR1 and CDR2 are MNHNY and SVGAGI (reference sequence). V was shortened by 6 bases and J by 1 base, with 10 bases between the two germline ends.

The table lists this clone with a count of one. This chain joins TRBV6-1 and TRBJ2-6; D uncertain. CDR1 is MNHNS and CDR2 is SASEGT in the germline V gene. CDR3 length: 14 amino acids. With 3 bases removed from V and 2 bases from J, the gap between germline ends came to 5 bases. CDR3 DNA: TGTGCCAGCAGTGATGCAGCTGGGGCCAACGTCCTGACTTTC. Translating gives CASSDAAGANVLTF.

The V gene is TRBV6-5, the J gene TRBJ1-4, with D maybe TRBD1 (6 bases). The CDR3 is 13 amino acids. The germline gives CDR1 MNHEY, CDR2 SVGAGI. V was trimmed by 2 bases and J by 11 bases, leaving 12 bases between them. The CDR3 region is CASSYTGGGKLFF. CDR3 coding DNA: TGTGCCAGCAGTTACACGGGGGGCGGTAAACTGTTTTTT.

CDR3 residues: CASSELAGGGNEQFF. The CDR3, as DNA: TGTGCCAGCAGTGAGTTGGCGGGGGGTGGAAATGAGCAGTTCTTC. The rearrangement joins TRBV6-1 to TRBJ2-1, with 8 bases that match TRBD2. V dropped 3 bases and J dropped 7; count of bases not matched to a gene: 8. The length of the CDR3 is 15 residues. CDR1 and CDR2 (germline): MNHNS, SASEGT.

This clone was found once. CDR3 sequence: CASRGLAAKNYNEQFF. CDR3 nucleotide sequence: TGTGCCAGCAGGGGACTAGCGGCAAAAAACTACAATGAGCAGTTCTTC. The chain combines TRBV28 with TRBJ2-1; 11 bases align to TRBD2. J lost 3 bases, V lost 6 bases, and 7 bases had no gene match. Germline CDR1 and CDR2: MDHEN and SYDVKM. The CDR3 sequence is 16 residues long.

The CDR3 region is CASTIQGGGTDTQYF. CDR3 sequence (DNA): TGTGCCAGCACTATACAGGGGGGAGGCACAGATACGCAGTATTTT. This rearrangement joins TRBV18 to TRBJ2-3; the match to TRBD1 covers 8 bases. This CDR3 region has 15 residues. Germline CDR1 KGHSH, CDR2 LQKENI. After removal of 8 bases from V and 1 base from J, the junction contained 8 bases not matched to a gene.

The genes are TRBV4-2 and TRBJ1-1; 8 nucleotides align to TRBD1. The J segment lost 3 bases and the V segment lost 0 bases, leaving 12 bases of the junction unmatched. The CDR3 is 18 residues long. CDR1 and CDR2 (germline): LGHNA, YNFKEQ. Here the CDR3 DNA reads TGTGCCAGCAGCCAAGATTGGCCAGGGGGCGACGTGGACACTGAAGCTTTCTTT. Translating gives CASSQDWPGGDVDTEAFF.

V gene TRBV7-2 combines with J gene TRBJ2-2; D call uncertain. Trimming left V 0 bases short and J 7 bases short, with 9 bases between. CDR1 is SGHTA and CDR2 is FQGNSA in the germline V gene. The CDR3 loop spans 14 amino acids. The CDR3 protein is CASSLALGGGELFF. The CDR3 region has the DNA TGTGCCAGCAGCTTAGCGCTAGGCGGCGGGGAGCTGTTTTTT.

The CDR3 loop reads CASSLDLGAETQYF. The CDR3 DNA reads as TGTGCCAGCAGCTTGGACCTAGGAGCCGAGACCCAGTACTTC. J is TRBJ2-5 and V is TRBV5-4; D remains unclear. The CDR3 has 14 residues. Trimming stripped 0 bases from V and 5 bases from J, with 11 bases between. CDR1 SGHNT and CDR2 YYREEE come from the germline V gene (reference sequence).

The V call is TRBV28, the J call TRBJ2-1; possibly TRBD1 for D (6 bases). CDR1 is MDHEN, CDR2 SYDVKM, per germline. V was clipped by 3 bases and J by 6 bases, with 12 bases between them. CDR3 length equals 14 residues. The CDR3 DNA reads as TGTGCCAGCAGTTTTGGGGGCAGGTCCAATGAGCAGTTCTTC. This gives the protein CASSFGGRSNEQFF.

This clone was detected only once. The CDR3 loop is CASSVITGGTGEQFF. CDR3 DNA: TGTGCCAGTAGTGTTATCACGGGGGGAACAGGAGAGCAGTTCTTC. The chain links TRBV19 to TRBJ2-1; 7 bases fit TRBD2. The CDR3 totals 15 residues. Per the germline V gene, CDR1 is LNHDA and CDR2 is SQIVND (reference sequence). Trimming removed 5 bases from V and 10 bases from J; junction bases left unmatched: 14.

The chain joins TRBV7-3 to TRBJ2-3; D call uncertain. The V end was cut by 4 bases, the J end by 6 bases, with 8 bases between. This CDR3 has 12 amino acids. Germline V CDR1 and CDR2: SGHTA, FQGTGA. CDR3 amino acids: CASSSNQDTQYF. The CDR3 region has the DNA TGTGCCAGCAGCTCAAACCAGGATACGCAGTATTTT.

The genes are TRBV5-8 and TRBJ2-6; D unresolved. This CDR3 comprises 16 residues. Looked up from germline, CDR1 is SGHTS and CDR2 is YDEGEE. V shed 4 bases and J shed 0 bases, with 11 bases lying between them. The CDR3 spells CASSQIQSSGANVLTF. DNA for the CDR3: TGTGCCAGCAGCCAAATACAGAGCTCTGGGGCCAACGTCCTGACTTTC.

As for this clone: At one end, the junction sequence differs from germline, possibly due to a read error. The chain combines TRBV7-7 with TRBJ2-1; 12 nucleotides align to TRBD2. The CDR3 is made up of 15 amino acids. Germline lookup yields CDR1 SSHAT and CDR2 FNYEAQ (reference sequence). The CDR3 reads CASSTRLAGANEQFF. As DNA, the CDR3 is TGTGCTAGCAGCACACGACTAGCGGGGGCTAATGAGCAGTTCTTC.

This sequence joins TRBV2 and TRBJ2-3, with 7 bases identical to TRBD2. This CDR3 is 16 amino acids long. Germline V gives CDR1 SNHLY, CDR2 FYNNEI. Trimming cost V 2 bases and J 0 bases; bases outside gene matches: 5. The CDR3 DNA sequence: TGTGCCAGCAGTGAATGGGGGGGAAAAAGCACAGATACGCAGTATTTT. Encoded protein: CASSEWGGKSTDTQYF.

The chain links TRBV7-9 to TRBJ2-3, with D uncertain. The CDR3 runs 17 residues. V lost 4 bases and J 2 bases, leaving 19 bases between the germline ends. Per germline, CDR1 SEHNR and CDR2 FQNEAQ (reference sequence). CDR3 nucleotide sequence: TGTGCCAGCAGCTCCATAGGTGGGCCCACTTTCACAGATACGCAGTATTTT. Protein product: CASSSIGGPTFTDTQYF.

Many counts were recorded for this clone. The chain carries TRBV10-2 and TRBJ2-7, with D perhaps matching TRBD2 (6 bases). Germline V CDR1 and CDR2: WSHSY, SAAADI. CDR3 size: 14 residues. Trimming removed 2 bases from V and 4 bases from J, with 12 bases in between. CDR3 nucleotides: TGCGCCAGCAGTGAGGGCGGGGACCTTTACGAGCAGTACTTC. This gives the protein CASSEGGDLYEQYF.

The genes are TRBV2 and TRBJ2-5, with D perhaps matching TRBD1 (8 bases). Germline V lookup: CDR1 SNHLY, CDR2 FYNNEI. Trimming cost V 6 bases and J 2 bases, with 16 bases left between them. This CDR3 has 15 amino acids. The CDR3 is CASSGQGLPQETQYF. DNA of the CDR3: TGTGCCAGCAGCGGACAGGGACTACCGCAAGAGACCCAGTACTTC. The full variable domain, its missing parts supplied by reference TRBV2 and TRBJ2-5, is EPEVTQTPSHQVTQMGQEVILRCVPISNHLYFYWYRQILGQKVEFLVSFYNNEISEKSEIFDDQFSVERPDGSNFTLKIRSTKLEDSAMYFCASSGQGLPQETQYFGPGTRLLVL.

The chain recombines TRBV5-8 with TRBJ2-2; D gene ambiguous. The CDR3 has 13 amino acids. V gave up 2 bases and J gave up 7 bases, with 9 bases separating them. Germline lookup yields CDR1 SGHTS and CDR2 YDEGEE. This CDR3 reads CASSLRERGELFF. In DNA, the CDR3 is TGTGCCAGCAGCTTACGAGAACGCGGGGAGCTGTTTTTT.

This rearrangement joins TRBV7-3 to TRBJ2-1; 11 bases fit TRBD2. This CDR3 spans 15 amino acids. CDR1 is SGHTA and CDR2 is FQGTGA in the germline V gene. V was clipped by 4 bases and J by 7 bases; unmatched bases: 6. The CDR3, as DNA: TGTGCCAGCAGCTACCTAGCGGGGGGATCTAATGAGCAGTTCTTC. Protein product: CASSYLAGGSNEQFF. Filled out from reference TRBV7-3 and TRBJ2-1, the complete variable domain reads GAGVSQTPSNKVTEKGKYVELRCDPISGHTALYWYRQSLGQGPEFLIYFQGTGAADDSGLPNDRFFAVRPEGSVSTLKIQRTERGDSAVYLCASSYLAGGSNEQFFGPGTRLTVL.

This chain uses TRBV28 with TRBJ2-7; TRBD2 aligns across 8 bases. The CDR3 is 15 residues long. V was pared by 7 bases and J by 2 bases, with 10 bases of the junction left unmatched. Germline CDR1 reads MDHEN; CDR2 reads SYDVKM. The CDR3 DNA reads as TGTGCCAGCACCTCCTCCGGGGGGGATCCCTACGAGCAGTACTTC. Translating it yields CASTSSGGDPYEQYF.